These 10 T cell receptor beta chains were all obtained from the same sample, sequenced in a study of multiple sclerosis patients with progressive multifocal leukoencephalopathy. Described time point: time of PML onset. Assay used: immunoSEQ multiplex PCR; TCRdb lists only in-frame clones, some missing. Of 30,000 or so clones listed, approximately 85% are singletons. Sequenced here: PBMCs, sampled from a patient treated with natalizumab. The receptor source for this set is a woman in her thirties with progressive multifocal leukoencephalopathy.

The gene calls are TRBV5-4 and TRBJ2-3; the D is unclear. The CDR3 sequence is 14 residues long. Germline V CDR1 and CDR2: SGHNT, YYREEE (reference sequence). V lost 4 bases to trimming and J lost 2 bases, with 11 bases between them. This chain's CDR3 is CASSVGLITDTQYF. CDR3 coding DNA: TGTGCCAGCAGCGTAGGGCTTATCACAGATACGCAGTATTTT.

This clone occurred a few times. The chain couples TRBV28 to TRBJ1-1, with no clear D. Germline values: CDR1 MDHEN, CDR2 SYDVKM. Between the trimmed V and J ends, which lost 3 bases and 1 base, there was a span of 15 bases. CDR3 length: 16 amino acids. The CDR3: CASSFPAWSGNTEAFF. The CDR3, as DNA: TGTGCCAGCAGTTTCCCAGCCTGGTCGGGGAACACTGAAGCTTTCTTT.

The V gene is TRBV19, the J gene TRBJ1-1, with D possibly being TRBD1 (5 bases). Germline V gene data show CDR1 as LNHDA and CDR2 as SQIVND (reference sequence). The CDR3 has 14 amino acids. V was cut by 1 base and J by 5 bases, with 11 bases left in between. The CDR3 protein is CASSIARGGTEAFF. The CDR3 bases are TGTGCCAGTAGTATAGCGCGGGGCGGGACTGAAGCTTTCTTT. Looking up the rest from reference TRBV19 and TRBJ1-1 gives the full variable domain: DGGITQSPKYLFRKEGQNVTLSCEQNLNHDAMYWYRQDPGQGLRLIYYSQIVNDFQKGDIAEGYSVSREKKESFPLTVTSAQKNPTAFYLCASSIARGGTEAFFGQGTRLTVV.

The chain has TRBV19 and TRBJ2-5; D is ambiguous. This CDR3 has 12 residues. Germline V gives CDR1 LNHDA, CDR2 SQIVND (reference sequence). Trimming shortened V by 5 bases and J by 5 bases, and 9 bases separated the two germline ends. The CDR3 DNA reads TGTGCCAGTAGTGTAATAGGGGAGACCCAGTACTTC. Translating gives CASSVIGETQYF. Looking up the rest from reference TRBV19 and TRBJ2-5 gives the full variable domain: DGGITQSPKYLFRKEGQNVTLSCEQNLNHDAMYWYRQDPGQGLRLIYYSQIVNDFQKGDIAEGYSVSREKKESFPLTVTSAQKNPTAFYLCASSVIGETQYFGPGTRLLVL.

This chain connects TRBV25-1 to TRBJ2-7; D is possibly TRBD2 (5 bases). The CDR3 is 11 amino acids. Germline V gives CDR1 MGHDK, CDR2 SYGVNS. V lost 1 base and J 9 bases, leaving 7 bases between the germline ends. The CDR3 coding sequence is TGTGCCAGCAGTGAATCCAGCGGGCAGTACTTC. Encoded protein: CASSESSGQYF.

The chain carries TRBV16 and TRBJ1-1; D unresolved. Trimming removed 1 base at V and 1 base at J, with 7 bases between. This CDR3 is built from 14 residues. Germline V lookup: CDR1 KGHSY, CDR2 FQNENV. The DNA for the CDR3 is TGTGCCAGCAGCCAATTCGGGGAGAACACTGAAGCTTTCTTT. Protein product: CASSQFGENTEAFF.

This clone was recorded once. The V call is TRBV13, the J call TRBJ2-3; D is unclear. Germline V gives CDR1 PRHDT, CDR2 FYEKMQ (reference sequence). CDR3 size: 12 residues. The V and J ends lost 5 bases and 2 bases respectively, with 5 bases between them. The CDR3 coding sequence is TGTGCCAGCAGCAGCCTCACAGATACGCAGTATTTT. It codes for CASSSLTDTQYF.

The V call is TRBV2, the J call TRBJ2-5, with a tentative D call TRBD2 (6 bases). CDR1 is SNHLY and CDR2 is FYNNEI in the germline V gene. The CDR3 extends over 14 amino acids. Between the trimmed V and J ends, which lost 4 bases and 8 bases, there was a span of 17 bases. CDR3 in DNA: TGTGCCAGCAGTGGTAGGGACTCCCGAGGAACCCAGTACTTC. Its protein product is CASSGRDSRGTQYF.

The V and J genes are TRBV7-2 and TRBJ1-2, with unresolved D. The germline V gene encodes CDR1 SGHTA and CDR2 FQGNSA. This CDR3 has 13 residues. Deletions cut 4 bases from V and 6 bases from J, with 12 bases between. This CDR3 reads CASSSFTRDGYTF. CDR3 sequence (DNA): TGTGCCAGCAGCTCATTTACGCGGGATGGCTACACCTTC.

The genes are TRBV6-5 and TRBJ1-2; possible D gene TRBD1, 5 bases. The CDR3 is 12 residues long. The germline V gene encodes CDR1 MNHEY and CDR2 SVGAGI. The V end lost 2 bases, the J end lost 7 bases, and 8 bases lay between the germline ends. The CDR3 DNA is TGTGCCAGCAGTTACGGGGGAGGTGGCTACACCTTC. It yields the protein CASSYGGGGYTF.